One TCR beta chain is described in this entry. Its target is not known. J lost 4 bases, V lost 0 bases, and 2 bases had no gene match. The CDR3 is made up of 13 amino acids. From germline, CDR1 is GTSNPN and CDR2 SVGIG (reference sequence). Repertoires were generated with immunoSEQ multiplex PCR, while TCRdb's copy carries only in-frame clones and drops some. This table has 300,000 to 450,000 clones, 70% to 90% appearing once. The donors were part of the validation cohort of around 110 subjects. That cohort was separate from the first cohort, which comprised fewer than 800 subjects. The data stem from a study of cytomegalovirus exposure and HLA in healthy donors. As for the study in general: The platform used for the 120 or so validation repertoires matched that of the approximately 710 first-cohort repertoires, a later analysis reported. Study conclusions and caveats: The TCR clusters that emerged in the first cohort tended, a later analysis found, to co-occur in the roughly 120 validation repertoires.

This rearrangement joins TRBV30 to TRBJ2-5, with 7 bases lining up with TRBD1. The origin of this receptor is a woman between 18 and 29 years old in good health and CMV-seronegative. The sample consisted of PBMCs. CDR3: CAWSVGGGETQYF. The CDR3 DNA follows: TGTGCCTGGAGTGTAGGGGGCGGAGAGACCCAGTACTTC.